These 26 T cell receptor beta chains were sequenced from one sample in a study of T cell repertoires in cytomegalovirus infection. For these receptors, no antigen is known. MiXCR was run by TCRdb on the reads, yielding one entry per CDR3 protein. This table has some 940,000 distinct CDR3 sequences, roughly a third appearing once. Sequencing was performed on cultured CD8+ T cells from PBMCs, taken from culture after CMV antigen stimulation. The receptors here all came from a human donor in good health (CMV status not recorded). Some clones in this sample may be carry-over from other donors' samples.

The chain links TRBV12-3 or TRBV12-4 to TRBJ2-7; 12 bases agree with TRBD2. V shed 1 base and J 1 base; nucleotides not matched to a gene: 2. There are 16 residues in the CDR3. The CDR3 loop reads CASSLGGLAGSYEQYF. The CDR3 DNA follows: TGTGCCAGCAGTTTAGGTGGACTAGCGGGGTCCTACGAGCAGTACTTC.

The rearrangement joins TRBV6-6 to TRBJ1-2; TRBD1 agrees at 8 bases. Per germline, CDR1 MNHNY and CDR2 SVGAGI (reference sequence). The CDR3 is 14 residues long. V lost 4 bases to trimming and J lost 4 bases; unmatched junction nucleotides: 5. The CDR3 bases are TGTGCCAGCAGTTTAGACGACAGGGGCTATGGCTACACCTTC. This codes for CASSLDDRGYGYTF.

Many counts were recorded for this clonotype. The chain carries TRBV12-3 or TRBV12-4 and TRBJ1-4; D remains ambiguous. V dropped 2 bases and J dropped 4 bases, with 14 bases sitting between them. CDR3 length: 16 amino acids. This chain's CDR3 is CASSLPGRHGNEKLFF. CDR3 bases: TGTGCCAGCAGTTTACCCGGTCGACATGGTAATGAAAAACTGTTTTTT.

This clonotype has just one count. Given a much more abundant clone one base away, this may be a read error. The chain has TRBV7-2 and TRBJ2-2, with D perhaps TRBD2 (5 bases). Germline CDR1 reads SGHTA; CDR2 reads FQGNSA. Trimming took off 4 bases at V and 4 bases at J, with 16 bases between the two ends. The CDR3 length is 16 residues. The CDR3 coding sequence is TGTGCCAGCAGCTCGAGGTCGCTGGCGGGCACCGGGGAGCTGTTTTTT. This codes for CASSSRSLAGTGELFF.

This chain links TRBV15 with TRBJ1-1, with D tentatively TRBD1 (5 bases). The V gene's germline CDR1 is LNHNV and CDR2 YYDKDF (reference sequence). CDR3 size: 13 residues. Trimming took 8 bases from V and 8 from J, leaving 18 bases between them. The CDR3 is CATRSGAGREAFF. The CDR3 coding sequence is TGTGCCACCCGATCTGGGGCAGGGAGAGAAGCTTTCTTT.

A word on this clonotype: The final CDR3 position lacks the conserved phenylalanine or tryptophan, pointing to a likely read error. Because the CDR3's place on the DNA is in doubt, the DNA is left out and the CDR3 is given as listed by TCRdb. The V and J genes are TRBV6-2 or TRBV6-3 and TRBJ2-5; TRBD1, the D gene given by the table, was not confirmed from the DNA. Inclusive of both ends, the CDR3 amounts to 11 amino acids. In germline, CDR1 is MNHEY, CDR2 SVGEGT. This chain's CDR3 is CASSYPGTREY.

The V and J genes are TRBV9 and TRBJ2-3; 9 bases are shared with TRBD2. Losses at the gene ends were 0 bases for V and 4 bases for J; bases not matched to a gene: 9. The CDR3 sequence is 17 residues long. CDR1 is SGDLS and CDR2 is YYNGEE in the germline V gene. The CDR3, as DNA: TGTGCCAGCAGCGTAGCGTTCAGTTGGACTAGCGCAGATACGCAGTATTTT. Translation gives CASSVAFSWTSADTQYF.

This chain connects TRBV10-3 to TRBJ1-2, with D hard to call. The germline V gene has CDR1 ENHRY and CDR2 SYGVKD. The CDR3 has 13 residues. V shed 3 bases and J shed 6 bases, with 11 bases lying between them. CDR3 in DNA: TGTGCCATCAGTGATTCAGGTGGGGATGGCTACACCTTC. As protein: CAISDSGGDGYTF.

This clonotype was recorded many times. V is TRBV7-9 and J is TRBJ2-1, with 9 bases that match TRBD1. With V trimmed by 2 bases and J by 0 bases, 17 bases remained unmatched. The germline gives CDR1 SEHNR, CDR2 FQNEAQ (reference sequence). The CDR3 consists of 21 residues. CDR3: CASSLNIGTGWTPISYNEQFF. Written as DNA, the CDR3 is TGTGCCAGCAGCTTAAATATCGGGACAGGGTGGACTCCGATCTCCTACAATGAGCAGTTCTTC.

The chain couples TRBV5-1 to TRBJ1-2; no reliable D call. CDR3 length: 17 amino acids. V shed 0 bases and J shed 5 bases, with 20 bases lying between them. Germline V lookup: CDR1 SGHRS, CDR2 YFSETQ. The CDR3 loop reads CASSLGVAGGPGYGYTF. CDR3 DNA sequence: TGCGCCAGCAGCTTGGGTGTAGCGGGAGGTCCTGGATATGGCTACACCTTC.

This clonotype has a count of ten or more. The rearrangement uses TRBV7-2 and TRBJ1-5; D call uncertain. Germline CDR1 is SGHTA and CDR2 is FQGNSA. CDR3 length: 15 residues. V lost 5 bases and J lost 4, with 15 bases in between. CDR3 residues: CASSPSSDWNQPQHF. CDR3 nucleotide sequence: TGTGCCAGCAGCCCCTCCAGCGATTGGAATCAGCCCCAGCATTTT.

The chain employs TRBV7-8 and TRBJ2-1; D might be TRBD1 (5 bases). This CDR3 is built from 14 residues. Deletions cut 5 bases from V and 3 bases from J, with 11 bases between. Germline V gene sequence: CDR1 SGHVS, CDR2 FQNEAQ. This chain's CDR3 is CASSPREYYNEQFF. The CDR3 region has the DNA TGTGCCAGCAGCCCCAGGGAATACTACAATGAGCAGTTCTTC.

This rearrangement joins TRBV24-1 to TRBJ2-3, with D unresolved. Trimming pared 5 bases from V and 3 bases from J, leaving 23 bases between. Germline-derived CDR1 and CDR2 are KGHDR and SFDVKD. The CDR3 covers 18 residues. The CDR3 protein is CATSAFLISGPGTDTQYF. Written as DNA, the CDR3 is TGTGCCACCAGTGCCTTCCTAATATCGGGCCCTGGGACAGATACGCAGTATTTT.

This clonotype has a handful of counts. This chain connects TRBV27 to TRBJ2-3, with a weak D call TRBD1 (6 bases). Germline CDR1 is MNHEY and CDR2 is SMNVEV (reference sequence). V lost 8 bases and J 0 bases, leaving 21 bases between the germline ends. The CDR3 consists of 17 residues. In nucleotides, the CDR3 is TGTGCCAGCTACCCCCGGACAGTAAGGACTAGCACAGATACGCAGTATTTT. As protein: CASYPRTVRTSTDTQYF.

This clonotype came up many times. CDR3 DNA sequence: TGTGCCAGCAGCTTTGTACATCAAGGCACAGATACGCAGTATTTT. Encoded protein: CASSFVHQGTDTQYF. The chain combines TRBV7-8 with TRBJ2-3; no clear D gene. The CDR3 runs to 15 residues. V gave up 3 bases and J gave up 1 base, with 11 bases separating them. Germline V lookup: CDR1 SGHVS, CDR2 FQNEAQ.

This clonotype turned up a few times. The chain couples TRBV20-1 to TRBJ2-5; 15 bases fit TRBD2. This CDR3 has 16 residues. Trimming cost V 3 bases and J 5 bases; bases outside gene matches: 7. Germline V gene lookup returns CDR1 DFQATT and CDR2 SNEGSKA (reference sequence). For the CDR3, the DNA is TGCAGTGCTAGTCGGACTAGCGGGGGGGACTGGGAGACCCAGTACTTC. Protein sequence: CSASRTSGGDWETQYF.

The J gene is TRBJ2-1, the V gene TRBV20-1, with a possible D match to TRBD1 (6 bases). Trimming pared 3 bases from V and 8 bases from J, leaving 20 bases between. Germline V gene sequence: CDR1 DFQATT, CDR2 SNEGSKA (reference sequence). The CDR3 is made up of 15 amino acids. CDR3 DNA: TGCAGTGCTAGGGGTAGGGACAAGGCGTTCCATGAGCAGTTCTTC. Its protein is CSARGRDKAFHEQFF.

The J gene is TRBJ1-5, the V gene TRBV28; TRBD1 matches 7 bases. Germline V CDR1 and CDR2: MDHEN, SYDVKM. V shed 5 bases and J 6 bases; nucleotides not matched to a gene: 10. The CDR3 has 15 amino acids. CDR3 sequence (DNA): TGTGCCAGCAGTATACCTCACAGGGGTGGTCAGCCCCAGCATTTT. Residues: CASSIPHRGGQPQHF.

The chain has TRBV4-1 and TRBJ2-6; D unclear. The CDR3 sequence is 11 residues long. V gave up 1 base and J gave up 11 bases, with 3 bases separating them. CDR1 is MGHRA and CDR2 is YSYEKL in the germline V gene. CDR3 nucleotides: TGCGCCAGCAGCCAAGGCGACGTCCTGACTTTC. Protein product: CASSQGDVLTF.

As for this clonotype: This may be a read error: a much more frequent sequence differs by one nucleotide. J is TRBJ1-1 and V is TRBV7-3; no reliable D call. Germline CDR1 and CDR2: SGHTA and FQGTGA. This CDR3 comprises 13 residues. This chain's CDR3 is CANSLTGVFEAFF. DNA of the CDR3: TGTGCCAACAGCTTAACCGGAGTCTTTGAAGCTTTCTTT.

The table lists this clonotype with a few counts. This chain links TRBV12-3 or TRBV12-4 with TRBJ2-3; D is ambiguous. The CDR3 loop spans 13 amino acids. Deletions cut 8 bases from V and 0 bases from J, with 9 bases between. CDR3: CASGPPSTDTQYF. CDR3 bases: TGTGCCAGCGGCCCGCCCAGCACAGATACGCAGTATTTT.

The J gene is TRBJ2-2, the V gene TRBV6-1, with D perhaps matching TRBD2 (5 bases). There are 13 residues in the CDR3. The V end was cut by 4 bases, the J end by 13 bases, with 16 bases between. Per germline, CDR1 MNHNS and CDR2 SASEGT. This CDR3 reads CASSGPSLWTLFF. The CDR3 nucleotides read TGTGCCAGCAGTGGACCTAGCTTGTGGACGCTGTTTTTT.

The J gene is TRBJ2-3, the V gene TRBV5-1; D is perhaps TRBD1 (6 bases). Trimming left V 5 bases short and J 1 base short, with 14 bases between. The V gene's germline CDR1 is SGHRS and CDR2 YFSETQ. The CDR3 runs to 15 residues. CDR3 sequence: CASRPSGVRTDTQYF. The CDR3, as DNA: TGCGCCAGCAGACCCTCAGGGGTCCGCACAGATACGCAGTATTTT. The full variable domain, with the rest looked up from reference TRBV5-1 and TRBJ2-3, is KAGVTQTPRYLIKTRGQQVTLSCSPISGHRSVSWYQQTPGQGLQFLFEYFSETQRNKGNFPGRFSGRQFSNSRSEMNVSTLELGDSALYLCASRPSGVRTDTQYFGPGTRLTVL.

About this clonotype: A read error may explain this, as a much larger clone is one base away. V usage is TRBV7-6 and J usage is TRBJ2-1; TRBD1 agrees at 7 bases. The CDR3 extends over 15 amino acids. J was trimmed by 5 bases and V by 1 base; bases with no gene match: 5. The germline gives CDR1 SGHVS, CDR2 FNYEAQ. In nucleotides, the CDR3 is TGTGCCAGCAGCTTAGGCAGGGGGTTCAACAATGAGCAGTTCTTC. Encoded protein: CASSLGRGFNNEQFF.

This clonotype turned up a few times. The gene calls are TRBV25-1 and TRBJ1-2; TRBD1 matches at 9 bases. The CDR3 contains 16 residues. The V segment lost 1 base and the J segment 3 bases; nucleotides outside the gene matches: 6. Germline assignment: CDR1 MGHDK and CDR2 SYGVNS. CDR3 DNA sequence: TGTGCCAGCAGTGAATTCGGGACAGGGCTCGACTATGGCTACACCTTC. It yields the protein CASSEFGTGLDYGYTF.

This clonotype showed up just a few times. The chain combines TRBV12-3 or TRBV12-4 with TRBJ2-1, with D unresolved. V shed 3 bases and J shed 6 bases, with 9 bases lying between them. The CDR3 has 13 residues. For the CDR3, the DNA is TGTGCCAGCAGTTTTCAGTTCCTCAATGAGCAGTTCTTC. Its protein is CASSFQFLNEQFF.